This record covers a single T cell receptor beta chain. Its specific antigen is unknown. Per-nucleotide qualities are absent, and no much larger clonotype sits a single base away. V loses 4 bases at its end and J loses 4 bases; junction bases beyond the gene matches: 11. The CDR3, from cysteine to phenylalanine, totals 18 residues. The DNA shown is the 54-base CDR3, in frame from base 1. CDR1 and CDR2 are drawn from the germline V gene: WSHSY, SAAADI. This sample was taken from a study of blood T cell repertoires in COVID-19 (dated by TCRdb to about 2020). Broadly, across the study: The collaborator samples originated in the United States, Italy and Spain and spanned the acute and convalescent phases of COVID-19. A de-identified subject ID, COVID-19 status, age in years and sex were almost always included in the sample metadata. The samples were drawn from two sources: the first 160 participants of the ongoing ImmuneRACE study, and 1,000 to 1,500 subjects contributed by 6 global collaborators. The prospective study material was composed of cDNA or gDNA derived from T cells, B-cell-depleted T cells, or PBMCs. Deeply sampled blood TCRbeta repertoires from subjects exposed to, actively infected with, or recovered from COVID-19 were included in the dataset. The repertoires were made available in a free public database intended to serve as a resource for research on the immune response to SARS-CoV-2. Where available, HLA class I and class II types were obtained from metadata supplied by the sample provider rather than from assay-based typing.

On the study overall, not on this receptor specifically: The quantity of clinical and demographic metadata differed by source and by participant and was supplied without curation.

The collaborating institutions used their own protocols to collect whole blood in K2EDTA tubes. For TCRbeta analysis, collaborators shipped samples as frozen whole blood, isolated PBMCs, or DNA extracted from either of those sample types. The immunoSEQ Assay, a bias-controlled multiplex PCR, was used to amplify TCRbeta CDR3 regions from genomic DNA. Regarding the original processing steps: The number of nucleated cells in each sample was estimated by amplification of reference gene primers within the assay. To quantify the absolute abundance of each unique TCRbeta CDR3 rearrangement, sequence reads were collapsed and filtered. Productive Simpson clonality was computed per sample as the square root of Simpson's diversity index over productive rearrangements. TCRdb retrieved this table from immuneACCESS and kept in-frame rearrangements only. Not all clones are present; in checked studies, unresolved V genes account for under half, and no reason is known for the remainder. V, J and clone size derive from that table, while D and trimming were established from the DNA sequence. The sample table contains 130,000 to 150,000 clones; only one count was recorded for about 80% of them. Approximately 5.8% of the sample is held by the ten biggest clonotypes.

The V and J segments used are TRBV10-2 and TRBJ2-2; 11 central bases correspond to TRBD2. The receptor comes from a human donor in a cohort sampled during active COVID-19. The specimen was peripheral blood. This receptor carries the CDR3 CASSVVSGGASGTGELFF. The bases are TGCGCCAGCAGTGTGGTTAGCGGGGGGGCCTCGGGCACCGGGGAGCTGTTTTTT.